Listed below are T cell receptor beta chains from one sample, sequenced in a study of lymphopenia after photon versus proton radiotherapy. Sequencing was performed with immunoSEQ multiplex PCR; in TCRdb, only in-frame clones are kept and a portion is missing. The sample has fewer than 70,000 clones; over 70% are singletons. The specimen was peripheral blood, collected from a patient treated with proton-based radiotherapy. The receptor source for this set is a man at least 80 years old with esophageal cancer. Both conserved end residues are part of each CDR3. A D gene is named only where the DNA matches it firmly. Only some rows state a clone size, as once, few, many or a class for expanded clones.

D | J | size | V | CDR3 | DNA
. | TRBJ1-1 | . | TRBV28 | CAGQGTRNTEAFF | TGTGCCGGCCAGGGGACGAGGAACACTGAAGCTTTCTTT
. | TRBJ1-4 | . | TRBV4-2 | CASSPTEYEKLFF | TGTGCCAGCAGCCCCACGGAATATGAAAAACTGTTTTTT
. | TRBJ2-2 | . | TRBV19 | CASSRRQNTGELFF | TGTGCCAGTAGTAGAAGACAGAACACCGGGGAGCTGTTTTTT
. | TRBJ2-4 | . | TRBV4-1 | CASSQDQQTNIQYF | TGCGCCAGCAGCCAGGACCAACAGACAAACATTCAGTACTTC
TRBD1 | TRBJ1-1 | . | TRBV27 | CASSRDRRPGKNTEAFF | TGTGCCAGCAGTCGGGACAGAAGACCGGGAAAGAACACTGAAGCTTTCTTT
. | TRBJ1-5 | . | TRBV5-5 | CASSPFWDQNQPQHF | TGTGCCAGCAGCCCTTTTTGGGACCAAAATCAGCCCCAGCATTTT
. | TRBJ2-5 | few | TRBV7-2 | CASSLVVQETQYF | TGTGCCAGCAGCTTAGTAGTACAGGAGACCCAGTACTTC
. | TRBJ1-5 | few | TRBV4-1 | CASSQEGNSNQPQHF | TGCGCCAGCAGCCAAGAAGGGAATAGCAATCAGCCCCAGCATTTT
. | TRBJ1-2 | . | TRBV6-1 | CASSRDGGYTF | TGTGCCAGCAGCCGGGACGGCGGCTACACCTTC
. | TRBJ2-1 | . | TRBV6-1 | CASSGTGSYNEQFF | TGTGCCAGCAGTGGAACCGGCTCCTACAATGAGCAGTTCTTC
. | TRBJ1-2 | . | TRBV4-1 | CASRGYGYTF | TGCGCCAGTAGGGGCTATGGCTACACCTTC
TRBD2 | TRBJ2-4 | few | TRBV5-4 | CASSLNGLADVKNIQYF | TGTGCCAGCAGCTTGAACGGACTAGCGGACGTCAAAAACATTCAGTACTTC
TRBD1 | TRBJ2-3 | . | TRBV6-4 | CASSTTGAADTQYF | TGTGCCAGCAGCACGACAGGGGCAGCCGATACGCAGTATTTT
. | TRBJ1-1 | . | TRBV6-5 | CASSPTWGDTEAFF | TGTGCCAGCAGTCCCACTTGGGGAGACACTGAAGCTTTCTTT
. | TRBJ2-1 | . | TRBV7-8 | CASSLGLRTLLYNEQFF | TGTGCCAGCAGCTTAGGCCTGCGAACCCTTCTCTACAATGAGCAGTTCTTC
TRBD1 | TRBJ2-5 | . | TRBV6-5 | CARNSQGAYEYF | TGTGCCAGAAATTCACAGGGGGCTTATGAGTACTTC
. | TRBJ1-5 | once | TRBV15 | CATSSSGVRNQPQHF | TGTGCCACCAGCAGTTCTGGGGTGAGAAATCAGCCCCAGCATTTT
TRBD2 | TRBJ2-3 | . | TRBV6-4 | CASSEASGGAADTQYF | TGTGCCAGCAGTGAAGCTAGCGGGGGGGCCGCAGATACGCAGTATTTT
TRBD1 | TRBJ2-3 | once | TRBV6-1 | CASMEQGGTDTQYF | TGTGCCAGCATGGAACAGGGGGGCACAGATACGCAGTATTTT
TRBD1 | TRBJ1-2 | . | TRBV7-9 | CASSTFDRVGYGYTF | TGTGCCAGCAGCACCTTCGACAGGGTGGGCTATGGCTACACCTTC
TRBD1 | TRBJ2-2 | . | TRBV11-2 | CASSSYRGIDTGELFF | TGTGCCAGCAGCTCCTACAGGGGGATAGACACCGGGGAGCTGTTTTTT
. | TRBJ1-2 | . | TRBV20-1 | CSAPNYGYTF | TGCAGTGCCCCTAACTATGGCTACACCTTC
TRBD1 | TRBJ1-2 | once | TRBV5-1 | CASKPDREGGYTF | TGCGCCAGCAAGCCAGACAGGGAGGGCGGCTACACCTTC
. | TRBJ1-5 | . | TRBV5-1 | CASSLEPGGTQPQHF | TGCGCCAGCAGCTTGGAGCCCGGGGGTACTCAGCCCCAGCATTTT
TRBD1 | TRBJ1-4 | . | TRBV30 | CAWSRGQVGEKLFF | TGTGCCTGGAGTAGAGGACAGGTCGGTGAAAAACTGTTTTTT
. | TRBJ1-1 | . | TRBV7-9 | CASSLALAGVNTEAFF | TGTGCCAGCAGCTTAGCGCTGGCAGGGGTCAACACTGAAGCTTTCTTT
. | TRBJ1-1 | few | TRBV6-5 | CASASVIDTEAFF | TGTGCCAGCGCGAGTGTAATTGACACTGAAGCTTTCTTT
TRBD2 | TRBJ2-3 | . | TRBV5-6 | CASSPSGGASDTQYF | TGTGCCAGCAGCCCTAGCGGGGGGGCCAGTGATACGCAGTATTTT
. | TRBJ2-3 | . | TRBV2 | CASTAEVDTQYF | TGTGCCAGCACCGCCGAAGTAGATACGCAGTATTTT
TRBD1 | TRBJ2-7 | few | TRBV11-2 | CASSRFIDRGYEQYF | TGTGCCAGCAGCCGTTTTATAGACAGGGGGTACGAGCAGTACTTC
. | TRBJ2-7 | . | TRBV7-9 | CASSLQGESYEQYF | TGTGCCAGCAGCTTACAGGGAGAGTCCTACGAGCAGTACTTC
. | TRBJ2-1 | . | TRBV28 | CASETFGTEQFF | TGTGCCAGTGAAACCTTTGGCACTGAGCAGTTCTTC
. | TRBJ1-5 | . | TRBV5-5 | CASSLVVGDQPQHF | TGTGCCAGCAGCTTGGTGGTAGGCGATCAGCCCCAGCATTTT
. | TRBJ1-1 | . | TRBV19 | CASSAEVNTEAFF | TGTGCCAGTAGTGCGGAGGTGAACACTGAAGCTTTCTTT
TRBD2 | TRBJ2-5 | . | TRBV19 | CASSIPGLAGDRETQYF | TGTGCCAGTAGTATCCCGGGACTAGCGGGAGATAGAGAGACCCAGTACTTC
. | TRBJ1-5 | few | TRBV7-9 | CASSLADPRTDKRNQPQHF | TGTGCCAGCAGCTTAGCCGACCCTAGGACAGACAAGCGCAATCAGCCCCAGCATTTT
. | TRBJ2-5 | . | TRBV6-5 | CASSYSGVQETQYF | TGTGCCAGCAGTTACTCCGGGGTCCAAGAGACCCAGTACTTC
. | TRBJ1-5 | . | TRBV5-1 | CASSALPGGLDQPQHF | TGCGCCAGCAGCGCCCTCCCAGGAGGCCTCGATCAGCCCCAGCATTTT
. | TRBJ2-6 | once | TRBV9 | CASSAFYPLGANVLTF | TGTGCCAGCAGCGCCTTTTACCCCTTGGGGGCCAACGTCCTGACTTTC
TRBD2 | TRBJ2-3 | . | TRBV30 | CAWSVPRQRGITDTQYF | TGTGCCTGGAGTGTACCCCGCCAGCGGGGGATAACAGATACGCAGTATTTT
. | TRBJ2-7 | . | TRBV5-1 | CASTLPGGTEQYF | TGCGCCAGCACCCTCCCTGGAGGTACAGAGCAGTACTTC
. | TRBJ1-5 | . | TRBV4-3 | CASSQDLRGQPQHF | TGCGCCAGCAGCCAAGATCTTCGGGGGCAGCCCCAGCATTTT
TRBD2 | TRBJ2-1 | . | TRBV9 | CASSPLAGVGNEQFF | TGTGCCAGCAGCCCATTAGCGGGAGTCGGGAATGAGCAGTTCTTC
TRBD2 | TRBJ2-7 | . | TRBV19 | CASTPSMAGGPYEQYF | TGTGCCAGTACCCCCTCGATGGCGGGGGGCCCCTACGAGCAGTACTTC
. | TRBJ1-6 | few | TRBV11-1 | CASSYGTINSPLHF | TGTGCCAGCAGCTACGGGACAATCAATTCACCCCTCCACTTT
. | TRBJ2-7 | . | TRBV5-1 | CASSLAGRAYEQYF | TGCGCCAGCAGCTTGGCGGGAAGGGCCTACGAGCAGTACTTC
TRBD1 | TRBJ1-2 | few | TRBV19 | CASSIGTVPGYTF | TGTGCCAGTAGTATCGGGACAGTTCCTGGCTACACCTTC
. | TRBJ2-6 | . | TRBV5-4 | CASSLRQDLVSGANVLTF | TGTGCCAGCAGCTTACGACAGGACCTGGTCTCTGGGGCCAACGTCCTGACTTTC
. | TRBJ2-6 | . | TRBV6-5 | CASSYRAGANVLTF | TGTGCCAGCAGTTACAGGGCTGGGGCCAACGTCCTGACTTTC
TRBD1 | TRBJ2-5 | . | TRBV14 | CASSQEGTGFEETQYF | TGTGCCAGCAGCCAAGAGGGGACAGGGTTTGAAGAGACCCAGTACTTC
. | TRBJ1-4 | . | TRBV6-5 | CASSDGQSNEKLFF | TGTGCCAGCAGTGACGGACAGAGTAATGAAAAACTGTTTTTT
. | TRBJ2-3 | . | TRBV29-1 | CSVWGGSTDTQYF | TGCAGCGTGTGGGGTGGTAGCACAGATACGCAGTATTTT
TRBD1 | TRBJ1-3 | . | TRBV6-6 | CASSRGHPGNTIYF | TGTGCCAGCAGCAGGGGGCATCCTGGAAACACCATATATTTT